The clone carrying this TCR beta chain has just one count. Its antigen remains unidentified. The CDR3 covers 16 residues. Germline V CDR1 and CDR2: SGHVS, FQNEAQ. The germline V and J ends were trimmed by 4 bases and 0 bases, with 15 bases remaining between them. These data originate in a study of T cell responses to AZD1222 COVID-19 vaccine. Assay: immunoSEQ multiplex PCR; the TCRdb copy retains only in-frame clones and omits some. The data contain more than 150,000 clones, approximately 91% of them singletons. Whole-study findings and limits: The repertoires were collected only after the peak T cell response.

This receptor was taken from an adult in good health. The sample consisted of peripheral blood, taken on day 0 of AZD1222 vaccination. The chain employs TRBV7-8 and TRBJ1-1; possibly TRBD1 for D (5 bases). The CDR3 spells CASSSLAAGMNTEAFF. CDR3 coding DNA: TGTGCCAGCAGCTCCCTAGCCGCAGGGATGAACACTGAAGCTTTCTTT.